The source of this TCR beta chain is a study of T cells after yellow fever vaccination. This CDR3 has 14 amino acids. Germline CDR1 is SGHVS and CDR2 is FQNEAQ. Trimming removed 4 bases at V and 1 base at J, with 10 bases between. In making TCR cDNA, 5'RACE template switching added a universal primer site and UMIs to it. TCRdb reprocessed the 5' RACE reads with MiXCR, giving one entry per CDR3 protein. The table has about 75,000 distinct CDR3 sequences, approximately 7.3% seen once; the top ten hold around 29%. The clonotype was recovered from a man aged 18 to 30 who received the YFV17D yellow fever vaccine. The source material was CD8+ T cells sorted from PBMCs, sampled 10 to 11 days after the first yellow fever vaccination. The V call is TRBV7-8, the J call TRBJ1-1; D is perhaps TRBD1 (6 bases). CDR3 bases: TGTGCCAGCAGCTCGCAGGGACAGAACACTGAAGCTTTCTTT. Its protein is CASSSQGQNTEAFF.